This TCR beta chain was obtained from a study of T cell responses to AZD1222 COVID-19 vaccine. Study at large: Pooling covered second doses at about 4 or about 12 weeks.

A note on this clone: No antigen is known for it.

Regarding the study as a whole: Scientists sampled the repertoires only once the peak T cell response had passed. Spike was spanned by vaccine-associated CD4 TCRs, with dominance at 160-218 and 743-854.

The CDR3 is 18 residues long. The germline CDR1 and CDR2 sequences are SGHTA and FQGNSA. Trimming took 4 bases from V and 0 from J; bases not matched to a gene: 12. The method was immunoSEQ multiplex PCR; TCRdb's version includes in-frame clones alone and lacks a portion of them. The sample shows tens of thousands of clones, around nine tenths of them seen only once. The source material was peripheral blood, sampled on day 0 of AZD1222 vaccination. The J gene is TRBJ1-5, the V gene TRBV7-2; 7 bases map to TRBD1. The receptor comes from an adult in good health. CDR3 DNA sequence: TGTGCCAGCAGCTCAGGCCGGGACAGACCCTATAGCAATCAGCCCCAGCATTTT. It encodes CASSSGRDRPYSNQPQHF.